The T cell receptor beta chain under discussion was sequenced for a study of blood T cell repertoires in COVID-19. Across the study: Sites across the United States, Italy and Spain contributed samples from acute and convalescent COVID-19.

This CDR3 has 17 residues. Germline V gene data show CDR1 as LGHDT and CDR2 as YNNKEL (reference sequence). Trimming cost V 1 base and J 5 bases, with 18 bases left between them. Original processing notes: Using reference gene primer amplification, nucleated cell counts were estimated. Sequencing used immunoSEQ multiplex PCR; TCRdb keeps in-frame clones, though not all of them. V, J and clone size are taken as reported in that table, and D and trimming were inferred from the DNA itself. Among 250,000 or so clones listed, roughly four fifths were seen once. V is TRBV3-1 (or the pseudogene TRBV3-2) and J is TRBJ2-1, with a weak D call TRBD2 (6 bases). This sequence was found in a woman in her 70s with acute or convalescent COVID-19. The sample taken for sequencing was peripheral blood. CDR3: CASSQGYYSGENNEQFF. In DNA form, the CDR3 reads TGTGCCAGCAGCCAAGGGTATTATTCGGGAGAGAACAATGAGCAGTTCTTC.